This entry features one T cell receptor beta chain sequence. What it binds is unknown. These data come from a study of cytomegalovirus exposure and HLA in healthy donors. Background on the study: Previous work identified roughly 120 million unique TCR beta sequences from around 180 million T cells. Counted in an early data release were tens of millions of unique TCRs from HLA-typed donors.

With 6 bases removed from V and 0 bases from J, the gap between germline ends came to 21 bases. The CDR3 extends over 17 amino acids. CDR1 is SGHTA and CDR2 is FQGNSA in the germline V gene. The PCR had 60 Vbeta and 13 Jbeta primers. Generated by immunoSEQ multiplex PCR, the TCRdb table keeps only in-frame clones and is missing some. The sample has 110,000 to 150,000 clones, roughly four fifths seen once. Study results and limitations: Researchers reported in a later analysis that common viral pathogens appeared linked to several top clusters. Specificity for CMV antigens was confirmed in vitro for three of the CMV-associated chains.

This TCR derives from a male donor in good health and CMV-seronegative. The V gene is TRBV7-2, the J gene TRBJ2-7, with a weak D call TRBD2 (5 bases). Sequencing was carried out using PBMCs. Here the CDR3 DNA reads TGTGCCAGCAGTTCCATTACGGCGGAGGACGCCTCCTACGAGCAGTACTTC. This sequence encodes CASSSITAEDASYEQYF.